These 25 T cell receptor beta chains came from one sample sequenced in a study of T cell repertoires in aging, cancer and after chemotherapy. The template was genomic DNA from peripheral blood, not RNA. A mixed TRB-A/B primer pool amplified rearranged TRB by multiplex touch-down PCR. TCRdb ran MiXCR on the multiplex PCR reads and lists one entry per CDR3 protein. The data contain 4,000 to 6,000 distinct CDR3 sequences, about 20% of them singletons. The specimen was blood. Receptors originate from a human donor in good health. The donor label of this sample is uncertain.

This clonotype was counted many times. The J gene is TRBJ1-2, the V gene TRBV6-2 or TRBV6-3; possibly TRBD1 for D (5 bases). In germline, CDR1 is MNHEY, CDR2 SVGEGT. CDR3 length: 12 amino acids. Trimming removed 6 bases from V and 8 bases from J, with 13 bases in between. CDR3 region: CASSLGVSGYTF. The CDR3 nucleotides read TGTGCCAGCAGCTTGGGGGTCTCCGGCTACACCTTC.

Details on this clonotype: Given a much more abundant clone one base away, this may be a read error. The chain uses TRBV11-3 and TRBJ2-6; the D gene is possibly TRBD2 (5 bases). The CDR3 is made up of 16 amino acids. Germline lookup yields CDR1 SGHNT and CDR2 YENEEA. The DNA for the CDR3 is TGTGCCAGAAGCTTAGTGCGGGCCTCTGGGGCCAACGTCCTGACTTTC. Its translation is CARSLVRASGANVLTF. Drawing the rest from reference TRBV11-3 and TRBJ2-6, the complete variable domain is EAGVVQSPRYKIIEKKQPVAFWCNPISGHNTLYWYLQNLGQGPELLIRYENEEAVDDSQLPKDRFSAERLKGVDSTLKIQPAELGDSAVYLCARSLVRASGANVLTFGAGSRLTVL.

This clonotype qualifies as medium-sized. The genes are TRBV19 and TRBJ1-3; possible D gene TRBD1, 5 bases. CDR3 size: 17 residues. Germline V gives CDR1 LNHDA, CDR2 SQIVND (reference sequence). Trimming removed 3 bases at V and 0 bases at J, with 15 bases between. This chain's CDR3 is CASSMRGRTNSGNTIYF. CDR3 DNA: TGTGCCAGTAGTATGAGGGGCAGGACAAACTCTGGAAACACCATATATTTT.

This clonotype is medium-sized within its sample. V gene TRBV27 combines with J gene TRBJ2-2; the match to TRBD1 covers 10 bases. Germline trimming cut 5 bases from V and 3 bases from J; bases unmatched to any gene: 6. The V gene's germline CDR1 is MNHEY and CDR2 SMNVEV (reference sequence). This CDR3 is 16 amino acids long. This CDR3 is CASSPPGQGYTGELFF. The CDR3 DNA reads TGTGCCAGCAGTCCCCCGGGACAGGGGTACACCGGGGAGCTGTTTTTT.

V gene TRBV20-1 combines with J gene TRBJ1-1; no clear D gene. V lost 5 bases to trimming and J lost 5 bases, with 18 bases between them. CDR3 size: 14 residues. Germline CDR1 DFQATT, CDR2 SNEGSKA (reference sequence). The CDR3 loop reads CSALAEPRDTEAFF. The CDR3 coding sequence is TGCAGTGCTCTGGCGGAGCCAAGGGATACTGAAGCTTTCTTT.

This clonotype is classed as medium-sized. The chain carries TRBV6-4 and TRBJ2-5, with 10 bases fitting TRBD2. The ends lost 3 bases at V and 2 bases at J; junction bases unmatched: 3. The germline gives CDR1 MRHNA, CDR2 SNTAGT. The CDR3 totals 15 residues. CDR3 loop: CASSESGGAQETQYF. DNA of the CDR3: TGTGCCAGCAGTGAGAGCGGGGGGGCTCAAGAGACCCAGTACTTC.

This clonotype counts as medium-sized. The V gene is TRBV7-2, the J gene TRBJ2-1; no reliable D call. The CDR3 has 15 residues. Per the germline V gene, CDR1 is SGHTA and CDR2 is FQGNSA. V was shortened by 1 base and J by 2 bases, with 9 bases between the two germline ends. The CDR3 nucleotides read TGTGCCAGCAGCTTAGGCCCATCTACCTACAATGAGCAGTTCTTC. It yields the protein CASSLGPSTYNEQFF.

This clonotype is medium-sized. The chain combines TRBV5-6 with TRBJ1-2; the D is unclear. Germline V lookup: CDR1 SGHDT, CDR2 YYEEEE. This CDR3 contains 13 residues. The ends were cut back, 2 bases at V and 0 bases at J, with 5 bases in the middle. CDR3: CASSFTANYGYTF. CDR3 nucleotides: TGTGCCAGCAGCTTTACAGCTAACTATGGCTACACCTTC.

This clonotype is medium-sized within its sample. This chain joins TRBV19 and TRBJ1-5; 8 nucleotides agree with TRBD1. Unmatched junction bases numbered 6, after V lost 5 bases and J lost 6 bases. Germline values: CDR1 LNHDA, CDR2 SQIVND (reference sequence). There are 14 residues in the CDR3. The CDR3 nucleotides read TGTGCCAGTAGTGCCACAGGGGGAGGTCAGCCCCAGCATTTT. Protein sequence: CASSATGGGQPQHF.

Only a few counts were recorded for this clonotype. The chain uses TRBV18 and TRBJ2-5; 8 bases map to TRBD2. V dropped 2 bases and J dropped 3; count of bases not matched to a gene: 2. The CDR3 has 14 amino acids. Germline assignment: CDR1 KGHSH and CDR2 LQKENI. CDR3 amino acids: CASSPTSGKETQYF. Written as DNA, the CDR3 is TGTGCCAGCTCACCAACTAGCGGTAAAGAGACCCAGTACTTC.

The chain has TRBV11-2 and TRBJ1-1; 7 nucleotides align to TRBD1. Germline V gene sequence: CDR1 SGHAT, CDR2 FQNNGV. Trimming cost V 2 bases and J 0 bases; bases outside gene matches: 9. The CDR3 totals 17 residues. CDR3 loop: CASSLHVTGTVNTEAFF. Here the CDR3 DNA reads TGTGCCAGCAGCTTACACGTTACCGGGACAGTGAACACTGAAGCTTTCTTT.

This clonotype was observed many times. This chain connects TRBV27 to TRBJ1-1; D remains unclear. Germline V CDR1 and CDR2: MNHEY, SMNVEV (reference sequence). The length of the CDR3 is 13 residues. V was cut by 6 bases and J by 1 base, with 9 bases left in between. The CDR3 sequence: CASRPEGNTEAFF. CDR3 nucleotide sequence: TGTGCCAGCAGACCGGAGGGGAACACTGAAGCTTTCTTT.

This sequence joins TRBV7-9 and TRBJ2-1; TRBD2 matches 16 bases. This CDR3 is built from 21 residues. Trimming cost V 2 bases and J 0 bases; bases outside gene matches: 10. In germline, CDR1 is SEHNR, CDR2 FQNEAQ (reference sequence). CDR3 DNA: TGTGCCAGCAGCTTATCGGCAGGGACTAGCGGGGGGGCCGGCTCCTACAATGAGCAGTTCTTC. Translated: CASSLSAGTSGGAGSYNEQFF.

In this sample, this clonotype turned up a few times. For the CDR3, the DNA is TGTGCCAGCAGTGCGCGCGGGGGGGGGACTGAAGCTTTCTTT. Protein sequence: CASSARGGGTEAFF. V is TRBV6-5 and J is TRBJ1-1, with D perhaps TRBD1 (5 bases). Germline V gene sequence: CDR1 MNHEY, CDR2 SVGAGI. The CDR3 length is 14 residues. V lost 5 bases to trimming and J lost 5 bases, with 15 bases between them.

This clonotype was counted many times. The chain carries TRBV12-3 or TRBV12-4 and TRBJ2-2, with a weak D call TRBD2 (5 bases). The CDR3 spans 15 residues. Between the trimmed V and J ends, which lost 5 bases and 1 base, there was a span of 11 bases. DNA for the CDR3: TGTGCCAGCAGTCCCGACCGGGGGAACACCGGGGAGCTGTTTTTT. Translating it yields CASSPDRGNTGELFF.

The V gene is TRBV28, the J gene TRBJ2-1; possibly TRBD2 for D (5 bases). The germline V gene encodes CDR1 MDHEN and CDR2 SYDVKM. The CDR3 is made up of 15 amino acids. The ends were cut back, 3 bases at V and 7 bases at J, with 16 bases in the middle. The CDR3 protein is CASSFLGRSGNEQFF. DNA for the CDR3: TGTGCCAGCAGTTTCCTAGGGAGAAGTGGGAATGAGCAGTTCTTC.

This clonotype is categorized as medium-sized. The chain is built from TRBV5-4 and TRBJ2-3; D remains ambiguous. Germline CDR1 SGHNT, CDR2 YYREEE (reference sequence). The CDR3 is 12 residues long. V was shortened by 0 bases and J by 4 bases, with 3 bases between the two germline ends. CDR3 region: CASSLAPDTQYF. CDR3 in DNA: TGTGCCAGCAGCTTGGCCCCAGATACGCAGTATTTT.

This clonotype is labeled medium-sized. This chain joins TRBV19 and TRBJ2-7; the match to TRBD1 covers 10 bases. V dropped 3 bases and J dropped 4; count of bases not matched to a gene: 6. Germline V gives CDR1 LNHDA, CDR2 SQIVND (reference sequence). The CDR3 is 15 amino acids. The CDR3 spells CASSMAGQGRYEQYF. Written as DNA, the CDR3 is TGTGCCAGTAGTATGGCGGGACAGGGGAGGTACGAGCAGTACTTC.

This chain uses TRBV4-1 with TRBJ1-6; 12 bases line up with TRBD1. The V gene end was trimmed by 3 bases and the J gene end by 9 bases; junction bases not matched to a gene: 6. The CDR3 is 16 amino acids. Germline lookup yields CDR1 MGHRA and CDR2 YSYEKL. The DNA of the CDR3 is TGCGCCAGCAGCCAGAAGGGACAGGGGGCAGGTTCACCCCTCCACTTT. Protein: CASSQKGQGAGSPLHF.

The chain uses TRBV7-9 and TRBJ2-7, with TRBD2 matching 7 bases. The junction had 11 bases not matched to a gene; V was cut back by 3 bases and J by 6 bases. The CDR3 extends over 15 amino acids. CDR1 is SEHNR, CDR2 FQNEAQ, per germline (reference sequence). The CDR3 loop reads CASSLGRAGLREQYF. CDR3 in DNA: TGTGCCAGCAGCTTGGGACGGGCGGGACTACGCGAGCAGTACTTC.

Within the sample, this clonotype is medium-sized. The chain carries TRBV7-9 and TRBJ2-7, with a possible D match to TRBD1 (6 bases). V gave up 1 base and J gave up 5 bases, with 6 bases separating them. Germline V gives CDR1 SEHNR, CDR2 FQNEAQ (reference sequence). The CDR3 contains 12 residues. In DNA, the CDR3 is TGTGCCAGCAGCTTAGAGGGGGACGAGCAGTACTTC. It specifies CASSLEGDEQYF.

This clonotype was picked up a small number of times. The junction departs from the called germline gene at one end, perhaps through a read error. The chain joins TRBV11-3 to TRBJ1-2; 10 nucleotides line up with TRBD1. The CDR3 loop spans 16 amino acids. Germline V gene sequence: CDR1 SGHNT, CDR2 YENEEA. The CDR3 region is CASSLRGTGVFYGYTF. The CDR3 DNA sequence: TGTGCCAGCAGCTTACGGGGGACAGGGGTTTTCTATGGCTACACCTTT.

V and J are TRBV29-1 and TRBJ2-1; TRBD2 matches at 9 bases. The CDR3 runs 14 residues. V shed 7 bases, J shed 6 bases, and the junction held 10 bases outside the gene matches. The germline V gene encodes CDR1 SQVTM and CDR2 ANQGSEA. The DNA for the CDR3 is TGCAGCGCCTTAGTAGCGGGGGCAGCCAATGAGCAGTTCTTC. Protein sequence: CSALVAGAANEQFF.

This clonotype was seen only a few times. The rearrangement joins TRBV11-2 to TRBJ2-1, with 7 bases identical to TRBD1. The germline CDR1 and CDR2 sequences are SGHAT and FQNNGV. The trim removed 5 bases at V and 8 bases at J, leaving 3 bases unmatched. CDR3 length: 12 amino acids. The CDR3: CASSRQGYEQFF. CDR3 sequence (DNA): TGTGCCAGCAGCCGACAGGGTTATGAGCAGTTCTTC. The full variable domain, rest sourced from reference TRBV11-2 and TRBJ2-1, is EAGVAQSPRYKIIEKRQSVAFWCNPISGHATLYWYQQILGQGPKLLIQFQNNGVVDDSQLPKDRFSAERLKGVDSTLKIQPAKLEDSAVYLCASSRQGYEQFFGPGTRLTVL.

As for this clonotype: A much larger clone is a single base away; this may be a read error. The J gene is TRBJ2-5, the V gene TRBV12-3 or TRBV12-4; D is possibly TRBD1 (6 bases). This CDR3 is built from 14 residues. CDR3: CASGLGGVGETQNF. CDR3 bases: TGTGCTAGTGGTTTAGGGGGAGTTGGGGAGACCCAGAACTTC.